This entry is about one T cell receptor beta chain. Which antigen it targets is not known. Base quality data are lacking; no much larger clone is found one base away. Genomic DNA was isolated from the sorted cells so that the TCRbeta CDR3 region could be sequenced. The immunoSEQ Assay was used for sequencing of TCRbeta CDR3 regions. Entries here come from immuneACCESS through TCRdb and include only in-frame sequences with V and J called. Some clones fail to appear in such tables; in the studies checked, an unresolved V gene covers under half of the shortfall, and the cause of the remainder is unknown. In this sample the table shows 60,000 or so clones, 87% of which occur a single time. Of the sample, 16% falls within the top ten clones. CDR1 SEHNR and CDR2 FQNEAQ are derived from the germline V gene (reference sequence). The cysteine opens and the phenylalanine closes a CDR3 of 14 amino acids. Only the CDR3 DNA is retained, 42 bases long and in frame from the first base.

Patients with a history of autoimmune disease or receiving systemic immunosuppression were excluded from the trial. Peripheral blood for TCR sequencing was drawn from every dose cohort at baseline, at cycle 4 day 1 and at cycle 7 day 1. The samples were taken from a phase I, first-in-human, multicenter, open-label dose-escalation trial of ivuxolimab. The trial enrolled adults with locally advanced or metastatic head and neck squamous cell, hepatocellular, melanoma or renal cell carcinoma. CD4+ and CD8+ T cells were sorted separately from peripheral blood before TCR sequencing. The sample is drawn from a study of OX40 agonist ivuxolimab in advanced cancers. Turning to the overall study: Ivuxolimab was a fully human IgG2 agonistic monoclonal antibody targeting the costimulatory receptor OX40 (CD134). Intravenous ivuxolimab was administered to patients every 2 weeks at six dose levels: 0.01, 0.1, 0.3, 1.5, 3 and 10 mg/kg. Of the 50 to 55 patients in dose escalation, 19 had hepatocellular carcinoma, approximately 15 had melanoma, 9 had renal cell carcinoma and 9 had head and neck cancer. A male proportion of 75% to 85% and a mean age of about 60 years, ranging from 23 to 79, were recorded for the dose-escalation cohort. Patients were allowed to have had prior anti-PD-1, anti-PD-L1 or anti-CTLA-4 therapy, and around two fifths of the dose-escalation patients had been treated with checkpoint inhibitors. Partial responses occurred in three dose-escalation patients: two with cutaneous melanoma and one with hepatocellular carcinoma. The point of sequencing TCRbeta in the periphery was to test whether ivuxolimab changed TCR sequence diversity and drove clonal T-cell expansion. The paper reports the monotherapy dose-escalation portion (N = 52 patients) of the phase I ivuxolimab trial. Overall study outcomes, separate from this receptor: At doses of 0.1 to 3.0 mg/kg, clonal expansion of both CD4+ and CD8+ blood T cells was observed from baseline to week 6. Which antigens the clonally expanded peripheral T cells were specific for was not determined. Low levels of normalized T-cell clonal expansion were also seen in some patients who did not respond. After ivuxolimab, CD8+ T cells had more expanded clones than CD4+ T cells on average. In the 0.1-3.0 mg/kg groups, partial responders were among the patients with the lowest normalized peripheral clonal expansion, particularly in CD8+ T cells.

This clonotype originated in an adult with an advanced solid tumor such as melanoma, head and neck, liver or kidney cancer. Here the sequenced sample was CD4+ or CD8+ T cells sorted from blood, taken in a trial of the OX40 agonist ivuxolimab. The chain is assembled from TRBV7-9 and TRBJ2-5, with no confident D gene call. The J call could be wrong; TRBJ2-7 is a better fit for the DNA end. The CDR3 region has the sequence CASSLVGRAYEQYF. In nucleotides, the sequence is TGTGCCAGCAGCTTAGTCGGCAGAGCCTACGAGCAGTACTTC.